The rows below give T cell receptor beta chains drawn from one sample of a study of T cells in Graves' hyperthyroidism and ophthalmopathy. A single record per CDR3 protein comes from TCRdb applying MiXCR to the multiplex PCR reads. Here the sample spans 300,000 or so distinct CDR3 sequences, 17% being singletons. Source material: blood. The origin of the receptors is a woman aged 55-69 years with Graves' ophthalmopathy. CDR3s include the opening cysteine and the closing phenylalanine or tryptophan. D genes are given only for firm matches. Where a row states a size, it is once, few, many or the class of an expanded clone; other rows omit it.

D gene	V gene	clone size	J gene	CDR3 DNA	CDR3 protein
TRBD1	TRBV5-1	many	TRBJ1-1	TGCGCCAGCAGCTTGACAGGGGTGAACACTGAAGCTTTCTTT	CASSLTGVNTEAFF
TRBD2	TRBV11-2	many	TRBJ2-1	TGTGCCAGCAGCTTCGCTTTCGGGGGGTCCTCCTACAATGAGCAGTTCTTC	CASSFAFGGSSYNEQFF
NA	TRBV7-2	many	TRBJ1-2	TGTGCCAGCAGCTTAGCAGGGTTTGGCTACACCTTC	CASSLAGFGYTF
NA	TRBV19	NA	TRBJ2-7	TGTGCCAGTAGTATTGGGGGCTTGGGGTACGAGCAGTACTTC	CASSIGGLGYEQYF
NA	TRBV20-1	few	TRBJ2-2	TGCAGTGCTAGCGGCAAAGAACCCAACACCGGGGAGCTGTTTTTT	CSASGKEPNTGELFF
NA	TRBV11-2	many	TRBJ2-7	TGTGCCAGCAGCCGCCCCGGGGACGGGCCGTTTGGCGAGCAGTACTTC	CASSRPGDGPFGEQYF
TRBD1	TRBV7-2	many	TRBJ2-3	TGTGCCAGCAGCTCCTTCGGGACAGACACAGATACGCAGTATTTT	CASSSFGTDTDTQYF
NA	TRBV7-9	few	TRBJ1-1	TGTGCCAGCAGCTTAGAGCCGGGGACTGAAGCTTTCTTT	CASSLEPGTEAFF
NA	TRBV6-1	NA	TRBJ2-7	TGTGCCAGCAAGGCCCAGGGCGGCTCCGAGCAGTACTTC	CASKAQGGSEQYF
NA	TRBV7-9	NA	TRBJ1-2	TGTGCCAGCAGCTTACGGCAGGTTCACTATGGCTACACCTTC	CASSLRQVHYGYTF
TRBD1	TRBV7-2	many	TRBJ2-1	TGTGCCAGCAGCTTAGCTGGGGACAGCTACGACCACAATGAGCAGTTCTTC	CASSLAGDSYDHNEQFF
NA	TRBV27	many	TRBJ1-2	TGTGCCAGCAGTTACGGGGCTAACTATGGCTACACCTTC	CASSYGANYGYTF
NA	TRBV2	many	TRBJ1-2	TGTGCCAGCAGGGAGGGGGGCAGCAAGCCATATGGCTACACCTTC	CASREGGSKPYGYTF
NA	TRBV6-1	NA	TRBJ1-6	TGTGCCAGCAGTGAAGCAGAGGGGGTAGCCTATAATTCACCCCTCCACTTT	CASSEAEGVAYNSPLHF
NA	TRBV27	NA	TRBJ2-2	TGTGCCAGCAGTTTATTAGGAGGGGCCGGGAAGCTGTTTTTT	CASSLLGGAGKLFF
NA	TRBV20-1	NA	TRBJ2-3	TGCAGTGCTAGAGATCTAATAATGGGGGATACGCAGTATTTT	CSARDLIMGDTQYF
TRBD1	TRBV9	NA	TRBJ2-7	TGTGCCAGCAGCGTAGCCCCGGGACAGGGCATCTACGAGCAGTACTTC	CASSVAPGQGIYEQYF
TRBD1	TRBV20-1	many	TRBJ1-1	TGCAGTGCTAGCGGGCAGGGGGGTAGCTCTGAAGCTTTCTTT	CSASGQGGSSEAFF
NA	TRBV7-9	NA	TRBJ2-7	TGTGCCAGCAGCTTAGTTGGGGGCTCTTCCGAGCAGTACTTC	CASSLVGGSSEQYF
TRBD2	TRBV7-2	many	TRBJ2-7	TGTGCCAGCAGCCCCTACGGGAGGGGGGCCACCTACGAGCAGTACTTC	CASSPYGRGATYEQYF
TRBD1	TRBV18	many	TRBJ2-7	TGTGCCAGCAGATCAGGGGGCGGACTCGAGCAGTACTTC	CASRSGGGLEQYF
NA	TRBV7-9	many	TRBJ2-3	TGTGCCAGCAGCCCAAGAGCTCCCAGCACAGATACGCAGTATTTT	CASSPRAPSTDTQYF
NA	TRBV5-1	once	TRBJ2-3	TGCGCCAGCAGCTTGGTTTACCTTGGGGAAGATACGCAGTATTTT	CASSLVYLGEDTQYF
TRBD1	TRBV6-2/TRBV6-3	NA	TRBJ1-1	TGTGCCAGCAGCGATATGGGGGACAGCACTGAAGCTTTCTTT	CASSDMGDSTEAFF
TRBD1	TRBV2	many	TRBJ1-2	TGTGCCAGCAGCCTAGACAGGGCTGGCTACACCTTC	CASSLDRAGYTF
NA	TRBV4-1	NA	TRBJ2-7	TGTGCCAGCGGCCAAGAAGGGCGCGGCTCCTACGAGCAGTACTTC	CASGQEGRGSYEQYF
TRBD1	TRBV12-3/TRBV12-4	many	TRBJ2-3	TGTGCCAGCACCCCAGGGGGCGCGACCTGGGATACGCAGTATTTT	CASTPGGATWDTQYF
NA	TRBV4-1	NA	TRBJ2-7	TGCGCCAGCAGCCTCACGGACTTCTACGAGCAGTACTTC	CASSLTDFYEQYF
TRBD1	TRBV11-2	NA	TRBJ2-6	TGTGCCAGCAGCTCACCGACAGGGGGGATCTCTGGGGCCAACGTCCTGACTTTC	CASSSPTGGISGANVLTF
NA	TRBV13	many	TRBJ2-7	TGTGCCAGCAGCTCCCGGGACCTCTACGAGCAGTACTTC	CASSSRDLYEQYF
NA	TRBV7-2	many	TRBJ1-2	TGTGCCAGCAGCTTAGGCAGGGCTAACTATGGCTACACCTTC	CASSLGRANYGYTF
TRBD1	TRBV4-3	NA	TRBJ1-1	TGCGCCAGCAGCCAAGCTAGGACAGGGGTTACTGAAGCTTTCTTT	CASSQARTGVTEAFF
NA	TRBV5-5	many	TRBJ1-2	TGTGCCAGCAGCTTCGCGGACTATGGCTACACCTTC	CASSFADYGYTF
TRBD2	TRBV27	many	TRBJ2-1	TGTGCCAGCAGTTTTAGACTAGCGGACTACAATGAGCAGTTCTTC	CASSFRLADYNEQFF
TRBD1	TRBV20-1	few	TRBJ1-2	TGCAGTGTGGGACAGACTTATGGCTACACCTTC	CSVGQTYGYTF
NA	TRBV12-3/TRBV12-4	many	TRBJ1-2	TGTGCCAGCAGTTTGCACGCTTTGGGCTACACCTTC	CASSLHALGYTF
NA	TRBV2	NA	TRBJ2-1	TGTGCCAGCAGGCAAGGGCCGGGCAATGAGCAGTTCTTC	CASRQGPGNEQFF
NA	TRBV5-1	many	TRBJ1-2	TGCGCCAGCAGATTGGAGGGGCCGAGCCCCTATGGCTACACCTTC	CASRLEGPSPYGYTF
TRBD1	TRBV19	few	TRBJ1-2	TGTGCCAGTACCCGTGATAGGGGGCTTGGCTATGGCTACACCTTC	CASTRDRGLGYGYTF
TRBD1	TRBV6-2/TRBV6-3	few	TRBJ2-2	TGTGCCAGCAGTTGGACAGGGGGGAACACCGGGGAGCTGTTTTTT	CASSWTGGNTGELFF
NA	TRBV6-2/TRBV6-3	NA	TRBJ1-1	TGTGCCAGCAGTTACCCCGGGGAAGCTTTCTTT	CASSYPGEAFF
NA	TRBV9	NA	TRBJ1-1	TGTGCCAGCAGTCGTTCAGCTGGCACTGAAGCTTTCTTT	CASSRSAGTEAFF
NA	TRBV7-2	NA	TRBJ2-7	TGTGCCAGCTCACCATCTCCCCAGTGGGGCAGGGCTCGCTACGAGCAGTACTTC	CASSPSPQWGRARYEQYF
TRBD1	TRBV28	NA	TRBJ1-1	TGTGCCAGCAGTGGCGCCGGGACAGGGGGCGGCGCGAACACTGAAGCTTTCTTT	CASSGAGTGGGANTEAFF
TRBD1	TRBV27	many	TRBJ2-5	TGTGCCAGCAGTTTTGGGACAGGGTCGGGGGAGACCCAGTACTTC	CASSFGTGSGETQYF
NA	TRBV2	many	TRBJ2-7	TGTGCCAGCAGTGAAGGTGGGGCAGTCTACGAGCAGTACTTC	CASSEGGAVYEQYF